A single T cell receptor beta chain is shown here with its context. This clone's antigen is unknown. Per-nucleotide qualities are absent, and no much larger clonotype sits a single base away. The data stem from a study of OX40 agonist ivuxolimab in advanced cancers. In the study overall: Ivuxolimab, which targeted the costimulatory receptor OX40 (CD134), was an agonistic, fully human IgG2 monoclonal antibody. Intravenous ivuxolimab was administered to patients every 2 weeks at six dose levels: 0.01, 0.1, 0.3, 1.5, 3 and 10 mg/kg. Of the roughly 54 patients in dose escalation, about 19 had hepatocellular carcinoma, some 15 had melanoma, 9 had renal cell carcinoma and 9 had head and neck cancer. A male proportion of 70% to 90% and a mean age of roughly 58 years, ranging from roughly 20 to 80, were recorded for the dose-escalation cohort. Prior anti-PD-1, anti-PD-L1 or anti-CTLA-4 therapy was permitted, and 30% to 45% of dose-escalation patients had received checkpoint inhibitors. Partial responses were achieved by three dose-escalation patients, of whom one had hepatocellular carcinoma and two had cutaneous melanoma. Peripheral TCRbeta sequencing was intended to test whether TCR sequence diversity was altered and clonal T-cell expansion was caused by ivuxolimab. The paper reports the monotherapy dose-escalation portion (N = 52 patients) of the phase I ivuxolimab trial. General conclusions and limits of the study: At doses of 0.1 to 3.0 mg/kg, clonal expansion of both CD4+ and CD8+ blood T cells was observed from baseline to week 6. In partial responders in the 0.1-3.0 mg/kg groups, normalized peripheral clonal expansion was found to be among the lowest, especially among CD8+ T cells. After ivuxolimab, more expanded clones were found on average in CD8+ T cells than in CD4+ T cells. The antigen specificity of the peripheral T cells that underwent clonal expansion was not determined. Low levels of normalized T-cell clonal expansion were also seen in some patients who did not respond.

To sequence the TCRbeta CDR3 region, genomic DNA was isolated from the sorted cells. The immunoSEQ Assay was used for sequencing of TCRbeta CDR3 regions. In TCRdb, the immuneACCESS table is reduced to in-frame sequences with V and J assigned. These tables do not hold every clone; where another copy was compared, an unresolved V gene accounts for under half, and the others remain unexplained. Here the sample has 35,000 to 55,000 clones; approximately 90% occur a single time. About 5.5% of the sample belongs to the ten largest clones. Patients with a history of autoimmune disease or receiving systemic immunosuppression were excluded from the trial. Peripheral blood for TCR sequencing was drawn from every dose cohort at baseline, at cycle 4 day 1 and at cycle 7 day 1. The samples were taken from a phase I, first-in-human, multicenter, open-label dose-escalation trial of ivuxolimab. Adults with locally advanced or metastatic melanoma, renal cell, hepatocellular, or head and neck squamous cell carcinoma were enrolled in the trial. Before TCR sequencing, CD4+ T cells and CD8+ T cells from peripheral blood were sorted into separate populations.

Reading the germline V gene (reference sequence) gives CDR1 MNHEY and CDR2 SMNVEV. There are 14 amino acids in the CDR3, from cysteine to phenylalanine inclusive. Solely the CDR3 DNA is kept, with 42 bases framed from the first base. Compared with germline, V lacks 4 bases and J lacks 3 bases; bases without a gene match: 5. The receptor was isolated from an adult with an advanced solid tumor such as melanoma, head and neck, liver or kidney cancer. The chain employs TRBV27 and TRBJ2-7; TRBD2 aligns with 8 central bases. The specimen was CD4+ or CD8+ T cells sorted from blood, collected in a trial of the OX40 agonist ivuxolimab. The DNA reads TGTGCCAGCAGTTCCAGGACTAGCCACTACGAGCAGTACTTC. This sequence encodes CASSSRTSHYEQYF.